The 26 T cell receptor beta chains listed next were all sequenced from one sample in a study of shared T cell receptors in the human thymus. Assay used: immunoSEQ multiplex PCR; TCRdb lists only in-frame clones, some missing. Of some 700,000 clones detected, 88% appear once; the ten largest clones hold 0.0095% to 0.011%. This same sample was also part of a study on human thymus T cells.

Sequencing input: thymocytes. The receptors come from a boy in the first two years of life with a congenital heart defect.

The V call is TRBV30, the J call TRBJ2-3; 11 bases are shared with TRBD2. After removal of 1 base from V and 5 bases from J, the junction contained 17 bases not matched to a gene. CDR1 and CDR2 from the germline V gene are GTSNPN and SVGIG (reference sequence). This CDR3 has 19 amino acids. The CDR3 bases are TGTGCCTGGAGTGGGGAGGGGGGTAGCGGGAGGGCCTGGGGAGATACGCAGTATTTT. The encoded protein is CAWSGEGGSGRAWGDTQYF.

This sequence joins TRBV28 and TRBJ2-3, with 11 bases aligning to TRBD2. The CDR3 totals 18 residues. Germline V gives CDR1 MDHEN, CDR2 SYDVKM. Trimming removed 5 bases from V and 2 bases from J; junction bases left unmatched: 12. The CDR3 spells CASSPSPSLAGVTDTQYF. CDR3 DNA sequence: TGTGCCAGCAGTCCGTCACCCTCACTAGCGGGGGTCACAGATACGCAGTATTTT.

The CDR3 spells CASSFQQGAYPYEQYF. DNA of the CDR3: TGTGCCAGCAGCTTCCAACAGGGGGCTTACCCCTACGAGCAGTACTTC. The chain recombines TRBV7-9 with TRBJ2-7; TRBD1 agrees at 9 bases. This CDR3 contains 16 residues. Germline loops: CDR1 SEHNR, CDR2 FQNEAQ (reference sequence). J was trimmed by 2 bases and V by 3 bases; bases with no gene match: 8.

V gene TRBV27 combines with J gene TRBJ1-2; D remains unclear. The CDR3 runs to 15 residues. With 6 bases removed from V and 0 bases from J, the gap between germline ends came to 14 bases. Germline loops: CDR1 MNHEY, CDR2 SMNVEV (reference sequence). The chain's CDR3 is CASSGGWGANYGYTF. CDR3 nucleotides: TGTGCCAGCAGCGGAGGATGGGGAGCTAACTATGGCTACACCTTC.

V and J are TRBV9 and TRBJ2-2; a weak D match, TRBD2 (5 bases). CDR3 size: 13 residues. V lost 7 bases and J lost 3, with 10 bases in between. The germline CDR1 and CDR2 sequences are SGDLS and YYNGEE. CDR3: CASGGSHTGELFF. The CDR3 nucleotides are TGTGCCAGCGGAGGAAGTCACACCGGGGAGCTGTTTTTT.

The chain recombines TRBV28 with TRBJ2-7, with D perhaps matching TRBD2 (5 bases). The CDR3 spans 18 residues. V lost 4 bases to trimming and J lost 3 bases, with 25 bases between them. CDR1 is MDHEN and CDR2 is SYDVKM in the germline V gene. In DNA form, the CDR3 reads TGTGCCAGCAGTTGGGCAGGCGCGTTACTAGGAAATCTCTACGAGCAGTACTTC. It encodes CASSWAGALLGNLYEQYF.

The chain carries TRBV11-2 and TRBJ2-1; D is unresolved. The V gene's germline CDR1 is SGHAT and CDR2 FQNNGV. This CDR3 comprises 12 residues. V dropped 5 bases and J dropped 6 bases, with 8 bases sitting between them. The CDR3 coding sequence is TGTGCCAGCAGCCACTCTTTCAATGAGCAGTTCTTC. The encoded protein is CASSHSFNEQFF.

This chain uses TRBV7-8 with TRBJ2-6; 12 nucleotides align to TRBD2. This CDR3 comprises 18 residues. In germline, CDR1 is SGHVS, CDR2 FQNEAQ. J lost 0 bases, V lost 1 base, and 1 base had no gene match. The CDR3 loop is CASSLGLAGDSGANVLTF. The DNA of the CDR3 is TGTGCCAGCAGCTTAGGACTAGCGGGGGACTCTGGGGCCAACGTCCTGACTTTC. The complete variable domain, with remaining parts taken from reference TRBV7-8 and TRBJ2-6, reads GAGVSQSPRYKVAKRGQDVALRCDPISGHVSLFWYQQALGQGPEFLTYFQNEAQLDKSGLPSDRFFAERPEGSVSTLKIQRTQQEDSAVYLCASSLGLAGDSGANVLTFGAGSRLTVL.

This chain uses TRBV29-1 with TRBJ1-1, with D perhaps matching TRBD1 (5 bases). This CDR3 spans 13 amino acids. The V gene's germline CDR1 is SQVTM and CDR2 ANQGSEA. Trimming stripped 7 bases from V and 1 base from J, with 13 bases between. The CDR3 here is CSAGETENTEAFF. CDR3 nucleotides: TGCAGCGCGGGGGAGACAGAGAACACTGAAGCTTTCTTT.

The chain links TRBV29-1 to TRBJ2-7; 8 bases match TRBD1. J was trimmed by 6 bases and V by 4 bases; bases with no gene match: 2. The germline gives CDR1 SQVTM, CDR2 ANQGSEA. The CDR3 consists of 11 residues. CDR3 sequence: CSVGTGIEQYF. CDR3 nucleotide sequence: TGCAGCGTTGGGACAGGGATCGAGCAGTACTTC.

The J gene is TRBJ2-7, the V gene TRBV7-2; TRBD1 aligns across 8 bases. The CDR3 has 15 amino acids. CDR1 and CDR2 from the germline V gene are SGHTA and FQGNSA. The V gene end was trimmed by 1 base and the J gene end by 4 bases; junction bases not matched to a gene: 6. CDR3 protein: CASSLVPDRVYEQYF. The CDR3 nucleotides are TGTGCCAGCAGCTTAGTTCCGGACAGGGTTTACGAGCAGTACTTC. The variable domain in full, with the rest retrieved from reference TRBV7-2 and TRBJ2-7, is GAGVSQSPSNKVTEKGKDVELRCDPISGHTALYWYRQSLGQGLEFLIYFQGNSAPDKSGLPSDRFSAERTGGSVSTLTIQRTQQEDSAVYLCASSLVPDRVYEQYFGPGTRLTVT.

The V gene is TRBV5-4, the J gene TRBJ2-5; 14 nucleotides match TRBD2. The J call may be incorrect, as the DNA end agrees better with TRBJ2-7. This CDR3 has 16 amino acids. Germline V gene sequence: CDR1 SGHNT, CDR2 YYREEE (reference sequence). The CDR3 DNA reads as TGTGCCAGCAGCGTGAGACTAGCGGGAGGGCCACTCGAGCAGTACTTC. As protein: CASSVRLAGGPLEQYF.

The CDR3 nucleotides are TGTGCCTGGAGCCCCGGGACTAGCGGAAGCCTAGCCAAAAACATTCAGTACTTC. Encoded protein: CAWSPGTSGSLAKNIQYF. This rearrangement joins TRBV30 to TRBJ2-4, with TRBD2 identical over 11 bases. The trim removed 3 bases at V and 0 bases at J, leaving 10 bases unmatched. The CDR3 is 18 residues long. Germline values: CDR1 GTSNPN, CDR2 SVGIG (reference sequence). The full variable domain, its missing parts supplied by reference TRBV30 and TRBJ2-4, is SQTIHQWPATLVQPVGSPLSLECTVEGTSNPNLYWYRQAAGRGLQLLFYSVGIGQISSEVPQNLSASRPQDRQFILSSKKLLLSDSGFYLCAWSPGTSGSLAKNIQYFGAGTRLSVL.

The chain is built from TRBV7-3 and TRBJ1-2, with D uncertain. The germline V gene has CDR1 SGHTA and CDR2 FQGTGA. The germline V and J ends were trimmed by 1 base and 4 bases, with 7 bases remaining between them. This CDR3 contains 13 residues. CDR3 nucleotide sequence: TGTGCCAGCAGCTTAAACGGGGTCTATGGCTACACCTTC. Translated, it gives CASSLNGVYGYTF.

The V gene is TRBV6-4, the J gene TRBJ2-2, with 13 nucleotides matching TRBD2. CDR3 length: 18 residues. V lost 8 bases to trimming and J lost 2 bases; unmatched junction nucleotides: 11. CDR1 is MRHNA and CDR2 is SNTAGT in the germline V gene. The DNA for the CDR3 is TGTGCCAGCCGACGGACTAGCGGGAGACCTTTAAACACCGGGGAGCTGTTTTTT. This translates into CASRRTSGRPLNTGELFF.

This clone turned up a few times. CDR3 DNA sequence: TGTGCCTGGAGAAGGGGACAGGCTTCCTACGAGCAGTACTTC. Protein: CAWRRGQASYEQYF. The rearrangement links TRBV30 to TRBJ2-7, with 8 positions matching TRBD1. Per germline, CDR1 GTSNPN and CDR2 SVGIG (reference sequence). V lost 3 bases to trimming and J lost 1 base; unmatched junction nucleotides: 5. The CDR3 spans 14 residues.

The rearrangement links TRBV27 to TRBJ2-7; 11 bases align to TRBD2. Germline trimming cut 5 bases from V and 0 bases from J; bases unmatched to any gene: 12. This CDR3 has 18 amino acids. Germline lookup yields CDR1 MNHEY and CDR2 SMNVEV (reference sequence). CDR3 nucleotide sequence: TGTGCCAGCAGTCGGCGCCCAATAACTAGCGGGAGCTCCTACGAGCAGTACTTC. Residues: CASSRRPITSGSSYEQYF.

The chain combines TRBV6-1 with TRBJ2-7, with D maybe TRBD1 (6 bases). V gave up 0 bases and J gave up 0 bases, with 15 bases separating them. The CDR3 is 17 residues long. Germline lookup yields CDR1 MNHNS and CDR2 SASEGT. CDR3 coding DNA: TGTGCCAGCAGTGAAGCCCTCCGGGACAAGAGCTCCTACGAGCAGTACTTC. This sequence encodes CASSEALRDKSSYEQYF.

This chain links TRBV2 with TRBJ1-4; possible D gene TRBD1, 5 bases. Germline V gives CDR1 SNHLY, CDR2 FYNNEI. Deletions cut 5 bases from V and 8 bases from J, with 30 bases between. The CDR3 has 19 amino acids. For the CDR3, the DNA is TGTGCCAGCAGTCAACCATTGTCCCGGGACTTTTCTCAAAGGGAAAAACTGTTTTTT. This codes for CASSQPLSRDFSQREKLFF.

The gene calls are TRBV6-6 and TRBJ2-7, with 12 bases identical to TRBD2. Germline V lookup: CDR1 MNHNY, CDR2 SVGAGI (reference sequence). V was clipped by 6 bases and J by 5 bases; unmatched bases: 5. The CDR3 has 14 residues. The CDR3 bases are TGTGCCAGCAGACCCAGGACTAGCGGGAACGAGCAGTACTTC. It codes for CASRPRTSGNEQYF.

The V and J genes are TRBV7-9 and TRBJ2-1; 7 bases are a match to TRBD1. Germline V gene sequence: CDR1 SEHNR, CDR2 FQNEAQ (reference sequence). V trimming: 6 bases; J trimming: 9 bases; junction bases outside the gene matches: 5. CDR3 length: 12 amino acids. CDR3 sequence (DNA): TGTGCCAGCAGGTCCCCAGGGGGTGAGCAGTTCTTC. Residues: CASRSPGGEQFF.

The chain carries TRBV4-1 and TRBJ1-1, with a tentative D call TRBD1 (5 bases). Germline V CDR1 and CDR2: MGHRA, YSYEKL. CDR3 size: 13 residues. Between the trimmed V and J ends, which lost 4 bases and 6 bases, there was a span of 12 bases. This chain's CDR3 is CASSPGGGAEAFF. DNA for the CDR3: TGCGCCAGCAGCCCCGGGGGGGGAGCTGAAGCTTTCTTT.

The rearrangement uses TRBV5-6 and TRBJ2-6, with D possibly matching TRBD2 (6 bases). The germline V and J ends were trimmed by 4 bases and 4 bases, with 18 bases remaining between them. There are 17 residues in the CDR3. Germline V gene lookup returns CDR1 SGHDT and CDR2 YYEEEE. CDR3 loop: CASSTYVEGTGANVLTF. CDR3 nucleotides: TGTGCCAGCAGCACCTATGTGGAGGGGACCGGGGCCAACGTCCTGACTTTC. The variable domain in full, completed from reference TRBV5-6 and TRBJ2-6, reads DAGVTQSPTHLIKTRGQQVTLRCSPKSGHDTVSWYQQALGQGPQFIFQYYEEEERQRGNFPDRFSGHQFPNYSSELNVNALLLGDSALYLCASSTYVEGTGANVLTFGAGSRLTVL.

The V call is TRBV28, the J call TRBJ2-3; TRBD1 might be the D (5 bases). Germline V lookup: CDR1 MDHEN, CDR2 SYDVKM. The CDR3 runs 15 residues. The germline V and J ends were trimmed by 8 bases and 1 base, with 16 bases remaining between them. The CDR3 protein is CASEYNRTRTDTQYF. The DNA for the CDR3 is TGTGCCAGCGAGTATAACAGGACCCGCACAGATACGCAGTATTTT.

This clone has a single count. The CDR3 sequence: CASSPPRDRGRQETQYF. CDR3 bases: TGTGCCAGCAGCCCGCCCCGGGACAGGGGGCGCCAAGAGACCCAGTACTTC. The gene calls are TRBV11-2 and TRBJ2-5; 12 bases line up with TRBD1. Germline CDR1 SGHAT, CDR2 FQNNGV. This CDR3 comprises 17 residues. Germline trimming cut 5 bases from V and 1 base from J; bases unmatched to any gene: 8.

This clone showed up just once. The genes are TRBV25-1 and TRBJ2-7, with 7 bases matching TRBD2. From germline, CDR1 is MGHDK and CDR2 SYGVNS. V gave up 5 bases and J gave up 5 bases; unmatched junction bases: 18. The CDR3 sequence is 17 residues long. CDR3 sequence reads: CASSCSEGGRGVNEQYF. In nucleotides, the CDR3 is TGTGCCAGCAGTTGTTCCGAGGGCGGGAGAGGTGTTAACGAGCAGTACTTC.